This passage covers 25 T cell receptor beta chains from one sample sequenced in a study of blood T cell repertoires in COVID-19. Here immunoSEQ multiplex PCR was the method, and the copy in TCRdb shows in-frame clones only, minus some. Altogether approximately 170,000 clones are present, around 80% being singletons, with the ten largest covering 12%. The sequencing input was peripheral blood. The receptors stem from a woman aged 50 to 60 with acute or convalescent COVID-19.

The chain's CDR3 is CASSGAWRDTGELFF. CDR3 nucleotides: TGTGCCAGCTCTGGGGCATGGAGGGACACCGGGGAGCTGTTTTTT. The V call is TRBV18, the J call TRBJ2-2; D may be TRBD2 (6 bases). CDR3 length: 15 residues. The germline V gene encodes CDR1 KGHSH and CDR2 LQKENI. V was trimmed by 6 bases and J by 3 bases, leaving 14 bases between them. The variable domain in full, with the rest retrieved from reference TRBV18 and TRBJ2-2, is NAGVMQNPRHLVRRRGQEARLRCSPMKGHSHVYWYRQLPEEGLKFMVYLQKENIIDESGMPKERFSAEFPKEGPSILRIQQVVRGDSAAYFCASSGAWRDTGELFFGEGSRLTVL.

The chain uses TRBV9 and TRBJ2-3; 7 positions agree with TRBD2. The germline gives CDR1 SGDLS, CDR2 YYNGEE. The CDR3 is made up of 16 amino acids. The trim removed 0 bases at V and 4 bases at J, leaving 8 bases unmatched. The CDR3 coding sequence is TGTGCCAGCAGCGTAGATCCGGGAGGAGTAGCAGATACGCAGTATTTT. It codes for CASSVDPGGVADTQYF.

The gene calls are TRBV24-1 and TRBJ2-7; TRBD2 agrees at 7 bases. The J segment lost 4 bases and the V segment lost 3 bases, leaving 8 bases of the junction unmatched. From germline, CDR1 is KGHDR and CDR2 SFDVKD. The CDR3 is 15 residues long. The CDR3 protein is CATSDPSDSGYEQYF. The CDR3 DNA reads as TGTGCCACCAGTGATCCCTCGGATAGCGGGTACGAGCAGTACTTC.

The V call is TRBV7-9, the J call TRBJ2-7; D is unresolved. Germline V gene lookup returns CDR1 SEHNR and CDR2 FQNEAQ (reference sequence). V was pared by 2 bases and J by 2 bases, with 7 bases between. CDR3 length: 13 amino acids. The DNA of the CDR3 is TGTGCCAGCAGCTTAACAGAAGCCTACGAGCAGTACTTC. As protein: CASSLTEAYEQYF.

The chain recombines TRBV7-2 with TRBJ2-1; 8 positions agree with TRBD2. The CDR3 loop spans 13 amino acids. Germline V gene lookup returns CDR1 SGHTA and CDR2 FQGNSA. V shed 5 bases, J shed 8 bases, and the junction held 5 bases outside the gene matches. The CDR3 bases are TGTGCCAGCAGCGGGACTAGTTTCCATGAGCAGTTCTTC. Translation gives CASSGTSFHEQFF.

The chain has TRBV5-4 and TRBJ2-7; D call uncertain. The CDR3 contains 12 residues. Trimming pared 1 base from V and 3 bases from J, leaving 5 bases between. The germline V gene has CDR1 SGHNT and CDR2 YYREEE (reference sequence). In DNA form, the CDR3 reads TGTGCCAGCAGCTTGTCGAGCTACGAGCAGTACTTC. Amino acid sequence: CASSLSSYEQYF.

This chain connects TRBV18 to TRBJ1-4, with TRBD1 identical over 7 bases. V gave up 6 bases and J gave up 2 bases; unmatched junction bases: 6. This CDR3 has 15 residues. Per germline, CDR1 KGHSH and CDR2 LQKENI. The DNA for the CDR3 is TGTGCCAGCTCTCTCGTGACAGGGACTAATGAAAAACTGTTTTTT. This encodes CASSLVTGTNEKLFF.

J is TRBJ1-4 and V is TRBV28; 7 nucleotides agree with TRBD1. The V gene's germline CDR1 is MDHEN and CDR2 SYDVKM. V shed 6 bases and J 3 bases; nucleotides not matched to a gene: 7. The CDR3 length is 15 residues. The CDR3 DNA sequence: TGTGCCAGCAGCCAAAAGGGGGCGCCTAATGAAAAACTGTTTTTT. The encoded protein is CASSQKGAPNEKLFF.

The rearrangement joins TRBV5-1 to TRBJ1-2; D is possibly TRBD1 (6 bases). Germline lookup yields CDR1 SGHRS and CDR2 YFSETQ. V dropped 5 bases and J dropped 7 bases, with 12 bases sitting between them. CDR3 length: 12 amino acids. CDR3 amino acids: CASSQGRVGYTF. CDR3 nucleotide sequence: TGCGCCAGCAGTCAGGGGCGGGTTGGCTACACCTTC.

This clone was detected only a few times. The chain recombines TRBV6-2 or TRBV6-3 with TRBJ2-5; D unresolved. Trimming removed 5 bases from V and 5 bases from J, with 18 bases in between. In germline, CDR1 is MNHEY, CDR2 SVGEGT. The CDR3 totals 15 residues. The CDR3 sequence is CASSLGLVLDETQYF. For the CDR3, the DNA is TGTGCCAGCAGTCTGGGCTTGGTCCTTGATGAGACCCAGTACTTC.

This sequence joins TRBV19 and TRBJ2-1; D may be TRBD2 (6 bases). The CDR3 is made up of 18 amino acids. V was pared by 3 bases and J by 5 bases, with 23 bases between. Germline V gives CDR1 LNHDA, CDR2 SQIVND (reference sequence). The CDR3 spells CASSMIWEEAGKNNEQFF. CDR3 bases: TGTGCCAGTAGTATGATCTGGGAAGAGGCGGGGAAAAACAATGAGCAGTTCTTC.

The chain couples TRBV23-1 to TRBJ1-1; TRBD1 might be the D (6 bases). TRBV23-1 is an ORF for which the function is uncertain. Trimming took 11 bases from V and 1 from J, leaving 14 bases between them. This CDR3 comprises 13 residues. CDR3 DNA: TGCGCCGAGCGAACAGGGCCGAACACTGAAGCTTTCTTT. This sequence encodes CAERTGPNTEAFF.

This clone was seen only once. This chain uses TRBV27 with TRBJ2-1, with D possibly TRBD1 on 5 matching bases. In germline, CDR1 is MNHEY, CDR2 SMNVEV (reference sequence). Between the trimmed V and J ends, which lost 4 bases and 6 bases, there was a span of 7 bases. CDR3 length: 12 amino acids. The CDR3 loop reads CASSSTVNEQFF. The CDR3, as DNA: TGTGCCAGCAGTTCGACAGTCAATGAGCAGTTCTTC.

This chain joins TRBV29-1 and TRBJ1-1, with 9 bases identical to TRBD1. CDR1 is SQVTM and CDR2 is ANQGSEA in the germline V gene. This CDR3 has 14 amino acids. V lost 4 bases, J lost 7 bases, and 10 bases stayed unmatched. CDR3 coding DNA: TGCAGCGTTGGAGGGCGGACAGGGGCGATTGAAGCTTTCTTT. Protein sequence: CSVGGRTGAIEAFF.

The chain has TRBV4-3 and TRBJ2-5; TRBD2 matches 7 bases. The germline V gene encodes CDR1 LGHNA and CDR2 YSLEER. J was trimmed by 1 base and V by 4 bases; bases with no gene match: 18. This CDR3 has 19 residues. CDR3 protein: CASSPRASGKGYRQETQYF. Written as DNA, the CDR3 is TGCGCCAGCAGCCCACGCGCAAGCGGGAAAGGATACCGCCAAGAGACCCAGTACTTC.

This clone has only a few counts. The chain combines TRBV29-1 with TRBJ1-2, with 8 bases identical to TRBD1. With 4 bases clipped from V and 13 bases from J, the junction kept 11 bases outside the gene matches. This CDR3 region has 12 residues. Germline V gene sequence: CDR1 SQVTM, CDR2 ANQGSEA. CDR3 sequence: CSVGPQGATRTF. CDR3 sequence (DNA): TGCAGCGTTGGTCCTCAGGGGGCGACCCGCACCTTC.

This chain uses TRBV6-5 with TRBJ2-2, with 11 nucleotides matching TRBD2. J lost 6 bases, V lost 10 bases, and 7 bases had no gene match. This CDR3 is built from 14 residues. Germline CDR1 reads MNHEY; CDR2 reads SVGAGI. CDR3 sequence: CATLSGRAAGELFF. CDR3 in DNA: TGTGCCACACTTAGCGGGAGGGCCGCCGGGGAGCTGTTTTTT.

V gene TRBV29-1 combines with J gene TRBJ2-2, with TRBD2 matching over 14 bases. V dropped 6 bases and J dropped 6; count of bases not matched to a gene: 9. The V gene's germline CDR1 is SQVTM and CDR2 ANQGSEA. There are 16 residues in the CDR3. The CDR3 spells CSVQTSGRAGSGELFF. The CDR3 nucleotides read TGCAGCGTCCAGACTAGCGGGAGGGCCGGATCCGGGGAGCTGTTTTTT.

The rearrangement uses TRBV9 and TRBJ1-1; D is unresolved. This CDR3 region has 13 residues. From germline, CDR1 is SGDLS and CDR2 YYNGEE. The V and J ends lost 0 bases and 2 bases respectively, with 5 bases between them. CDR3 sequence (DNA): TGTGCCAGCAGCGTAGCTGTAAACACTGAAGCTTTCTTT. Translating it yields CASSVAVNTEAFF.

This chain links TRBV5-1 with TRBJ1-2, with TRBD1 matching 8 bases. The CDR3 extends over 16 amino acids. V lost 4 bases to trimming and J lost 4 bases; unmatched junction nucleotides: 12. Germline loops: CDR1 SGHRS, CDR2 YFSETQ. The CDR3 region is CASSAGRTGSGYGYTF. The CDR3 nucleotides are TGCGCCAGCAGCGCGGGAAGGACAGGGTCTGGCTATGGCTACACCTTC.

This sequence joins TRBV6-5 and TRBJ2-7; TRBD1 might be the D (6 bases). The germline V and J ends were trimmed by 6 bases and 1 base, with 16 bases remaining between them. The CDR3 is 15 residues long. Germline assignment: CDR1 MNHEY and CDR2 SVGAGI. The CDR3 protein is CASRREGVGSYEQYF. The CDR3 DNA sequence: TGTGCCAGCAGACGAGAGGGGGTTGGGTCCTACGAGCAGTACTTC.

This chain joins TRBV9 and TRBJ1-2, with TRBD1 matching 9 bases. The CDR3 totals 13 residues. Trimming at V came to 3 bases and at J to 8 bases, leaving 5 bases not matched to a gene. Germline-derived CDR1 and CDR2 are SGDLS and YYNGEE. In DNA form, the CDR3 reads TGTGCCAGCAGCGCAACAGGGGGCGCCGGCTACACCTTC. It encodes CASSATGGAGYTF.

This clone was detected once. V usage is TRBV7-9 and J usage is TRBJ2-7; the D is unclear. The CDR3 has 11 amino acids. Between the trimmed V and J ends, which lost 3 bases and 4 bases, there was a span of 4 bases. Germline V CDR1 and CDR2: SEHNR, FQNEAQ (reference sequence). The CDR3 protein is CASSFQYEQYF. The CDR3 nucleotides read TGTGCCAGCAGCTTCCAGTACGAGCAGTACTTC.

V and J are TRBV19 and TRBJ1-6; D remains ambiguous. This CDR3 comprises 14 residues. The V end was cut by 8 bases, the J end by 0 bases, with 8 bases between. Germline-derived CDR1 and CDR2 are LNHDA and SQIVND (reference sequence). Here the CDR3 reads CASRLSSYNSPLHF. Here the CDR3 DNA reads TGTGCCAGTCGACTAAGCTCCTATAATTCACCCCTCCACTTT.

V usage is TRBV28 and J usage is TRBJ2-7; 11 nucleotides align to TRBD2. V lost 7 bases and J lost 0; bases outside the gene matches: 2. The germline V gene encodes CDR1 MDHEN and CDR2 SYDVKM. This CDR3 spans 14 amino acids. Here the CDR3 DNA reads TGTGCCAGCATTACTAGCGGGAGCTCCTACGAGCAGTACTTC. This translates into CASITSGSSYEQYF. Using reference TRBV28 and TRBJ2-7 for the parts outside the CDR3, the full variable domain is DVKVTQSSRYLVKRTGEKVFLECVQDMDHENMFWYRQDPGLGLRLIYFSYDVKMKEKGDIPEGYSVSREKKERFSLILESASTNQTSMYLCASITSGSSYEQYFGPGTRLTVT.